Listed here are 16 T cell receptor beta chains from one sample, sequenced in a study of vaccination and CD4 T cells after COVID-19. The antigens for these receptors are not known. The treatment was: 10-day PBMC culture with coronavirus spike peptide pools or control peptides (ViraFEST assay). With the Oncomine TCR Beta short-read assay, DNA from cultured CD4+ T cells was sequenced. A single record per CDR3 protein comes from TCRdb applying MiXCR to the PCR reads. The repertoire holds about 12,000 distinct CDR3 sequences, roughly 30% seen once, with roughly 14% in the top ten. Source: CD4+ T cells from blood, cultured in vitro, taken after SARS-CoV-2 vaccination. The origin of the receptors is a human donor who had recovered from COVID-19.

The gene calls are TRBV6-4 and TRBJ2-1, with 8 bases aligning to TRBD2. This CDR3 has 15 residues. The J segment lost 9 bases and the V segment lost 3 bases, leaving 10 bases of the junction unmatched. Germline V gives CDR1 MRHNA, CDR2 SNTAGT. In DNA, the CDR3 is TGTGCCAGCAGTGAGCGGAGCGGGAGTATTGGTGAGCAGTTCTTC. This gives the protein CASSERSGSIGEQFF.

This chain connects TRBV20-1 to TRBJ1-2, with 7 bases that match TRBD1. Germline V gene lookup returns CDR1 DFQATT and CDR2 SNEGSKA (reference sequence). With 3 bases clipped from V and 8 bases from J, the junction kept 6 bases outside the gene matches. The CDR3 is 12 amino acids. Here the CDR3 DNA reads TGCAGTGCTAGCGAAACAGGGGAGGGCTACACCTTC. Translated, it gives CSASETGEGYTF.

The rearrangement uses TRBV18 and TRBJ1-3; D might be TRBD1 (6 bases). The V gene's germline CDR1 is KGHSH and CDR2 LQKENI. This CDR3 has 15 amino acids. Between the trimmed V and J ends, which lost 4 bases and 8 bases, there was a span of 18 bases. DNA for the CDR3: TGTGCCAGCTCACTACGGACAGCCCCTCTGGACACCATATATTTT. It is translated as CASSLRTAPLDTIYF.

This sequence joins TRBV11-2 and TRBJ2-7; D not certain. Between the trimmed V and J ends, which lost 3 bases and 0 bases, there was a span of 9 bases. This CDR3 has 14 amino acids. Germline CDR1 reads SGHAT; CDR2 reads FQNNGV. CDR3 loop: CASSLGYSSYEQYF. DNA for the CDR3: TGTGCCAGCAGCTTGGGATACAGCTCCTACGAGCAGTACTTC.

This chain joins TRBV10-3 and TRBJ1-2; perhaps TRBD1 as D (5 bases). The CDR3 is 17 amino acids. Looked up from germline, CDR1 is ENHRY and CDR2 is SYGVKD. Between the trimmed V and J ends, which lost 4 bases and 1 base, there was a span of 19 bases. CDR3 sequence: CAISVKSRQTYNYGYTF. CDR3 DNA: TGTGCCATCAGTGTGAAATCGCGACAGACCTATAACTATGGCTACACCTTC.

This clonotype is deemed medium-sized. This sequence joins TRBV20-1 and TRBJ2-7, with 11 bases that match TRBD1. J lost 4 bases, V lost 1 base, and 6 bases had no gene match. CDR1 DFQATT and CDR2 SNEGSKA come from the germline V gene (reference sequence). The CDR3 extends over 15 amino acids. Here the CDR3 reads CSARVGQGGAYEQYF. The CDR3 bases are TGCAGTGCTAGAGTGGGACAGGGGGGGGCTTACGAGCAGTACTTC.

The chain recombines TRBV2 with TRBJ1-1; D is ambiguous. The CDR3 runs to 14 residues. Trimming pared 5 bases from V and 0 bases from J, leaving 10 bases between. CDR1 SNHLY and CDR2 FYNNEI come from the germline V gene. The CDR3 here is CASSRTTVNTEAFF. The CDR3 DNA follows: TGTGCCAGCAGTAGGACTACAGTGAACACTGAAGCTTTCTTT.

The J gene is TRBJ1-5, the V gene TRBV30; D not resolved. Germline assignment: CDR1 GTSNPN and CDR2 SVGIG (reference sequence). V was trimmed by 0 bases and J by 1 base, leaving 13 bases between them. The CDR3 runs 16 residues. The CDR3 protein is CAWSVGGQRSNQPQHF. The CDR3 region has the DNA TGTGCCTGGAGTGTAGGCGGCCAGCGGAGCAATCAGCCCCAGCATTTT.

This chain connects TRBV11-2 to TRBJ2-5; D ambiguous. CDR1 is SGHAT, CDR2 FQNNGV, per germline. The CDR3 length is 12 residues. V lost 2 bases and J lost 3, with 4 bases in between. The CDR3 nucleotides read TGTGCCAGCAGCTTACGTGAAGAGACCCAGTACTTC. Translated: CASSLREETQYF.

The CDR3 spells CSARDLLAPNTGELFF. The DNA of the CDR3 is TGCAGTGCGCGAGACTTACTAGCCCCGAACACCGGGGAGCTGTTTTTT. The V call is TRBV20-1, the J call TRBJ2-2; perhaps TRBD2 as D (6 bases). Trimming removed 6 bases from V and 0 bases from J, with 17 bases in between. Germline loops: CDR1 DFQATT, CDR2 SNEGSKA (reference sequence). The length of the CDR3 is 16 residues.

The V gene is TRBV20-1, the J gene TRBJ1-3, with 9 bases fitting TRBD1. This CDR3 contains 15 residues. The V gene end was trimmed by 5 bases and the J gene end by 4 bases; junction bases not matched to a gene: 9. Germline CDR1 reads DFQATT; CDR2 reads SNEGSKA (reference sequence). The CDR3 is CSAPRPGTGGNTIYF. Written as DNA, the CDR3 is TGCAGTGCTCCCAGACCCGGGACAGGGGGAAACACCATATATTTT.

The V gene is TRBV29-1, the J gene TRBJ2-5; TRBD1 matches 11 bases. V trimming: 6 bases; J trimming: 5 bases; junction bases outside the gene matches: 5. CDR1 SQVTM and CDR2 ANQGSEA come from the germline V gene. The CDR3 consists of 13 residues. The CDR3 sequence: CSVPGQGVETQYF. In DNA, the CDR3 is TGCAGCGTACCGGGACAGGGGGTCGAGACCCAGTACTTC.

The gene calls are TRBV20-1 and TRBJ2-7, with 8 bases fitting TRBD2. In germline, CDR1 is DFQATT, CDR2 SNEGSKA (reference sequence). V lost 5 bases, J lost 4 bases, and 7 bases stayed unmatched. The CDR3 spans 13 residues. The chain's CDR3 is CSAPSGRGYEQYF. As DNA, the CDR3 is TGCAGTGCTCCAAGCGGGAGAGGGTACGAGCAGTACTTC.

The rearrangement joins TRBV7-6 to TRBJ2-7, with D uncertain. This CDR3 is built from 14 residues. V was shortened by 1 base and J by 0 bases, with 7 bases between the two germline ends. Looked up from germline, CDR1 is SGHVS and CDR2 is FNYEAQ. The CDR3 DNA sequence: TGTGCCAGCAGCTTAGGGCAGGACTCCTACGAGCAGTACTTC. Translation gives CASSLGQDSYEQYF.

The genes are TRBV20-1 and TRBJ2-7; 7 bases map to TRBD1. This CDR3 spans 14 amino acids. CDR1 is DFQATT and CDR2 is SNEGSKA in the germline V gene (reference sequence). With 5 bases clipped from V and 6 bases from J, the junction kept 13 bases outside the gene matches. CDR3 coding DNA: TGCAGTGCTCCGGACAGGCTAGAGCTACGCGAGCAGTACTTC. Translation: CSAPDRLELREQYF.

The genes are TRBV11-3 and TRBJ2-7; no clear D. Germline loops: CDR1 SGHNT, CDR2 YENEEA. V dropped 4 bases and J dropped 4 bases, with 11 bases sitting between them. The CDR3 runs to 13 residues. This CDR3 reads CASSSSKTYEQYF. Written as DNA, the CDR3 is TGTGCCAGCAGCTCCTCGAAGACTTACGAGCAGTACTTC. Full variable domain (outside the CDR3, taken from reference TRBV11-3 and TRBJ2-7): EAGVVQSPRYKIIEKKQPVAFWCNPISGHNTLYWYLQNLGQGPELLIRYENEEAVDDSQLPKDRFSAERLKGVDSTLKIQPAELGDSAVYLCASSSSKTYEQYFGPGTRLTVT.